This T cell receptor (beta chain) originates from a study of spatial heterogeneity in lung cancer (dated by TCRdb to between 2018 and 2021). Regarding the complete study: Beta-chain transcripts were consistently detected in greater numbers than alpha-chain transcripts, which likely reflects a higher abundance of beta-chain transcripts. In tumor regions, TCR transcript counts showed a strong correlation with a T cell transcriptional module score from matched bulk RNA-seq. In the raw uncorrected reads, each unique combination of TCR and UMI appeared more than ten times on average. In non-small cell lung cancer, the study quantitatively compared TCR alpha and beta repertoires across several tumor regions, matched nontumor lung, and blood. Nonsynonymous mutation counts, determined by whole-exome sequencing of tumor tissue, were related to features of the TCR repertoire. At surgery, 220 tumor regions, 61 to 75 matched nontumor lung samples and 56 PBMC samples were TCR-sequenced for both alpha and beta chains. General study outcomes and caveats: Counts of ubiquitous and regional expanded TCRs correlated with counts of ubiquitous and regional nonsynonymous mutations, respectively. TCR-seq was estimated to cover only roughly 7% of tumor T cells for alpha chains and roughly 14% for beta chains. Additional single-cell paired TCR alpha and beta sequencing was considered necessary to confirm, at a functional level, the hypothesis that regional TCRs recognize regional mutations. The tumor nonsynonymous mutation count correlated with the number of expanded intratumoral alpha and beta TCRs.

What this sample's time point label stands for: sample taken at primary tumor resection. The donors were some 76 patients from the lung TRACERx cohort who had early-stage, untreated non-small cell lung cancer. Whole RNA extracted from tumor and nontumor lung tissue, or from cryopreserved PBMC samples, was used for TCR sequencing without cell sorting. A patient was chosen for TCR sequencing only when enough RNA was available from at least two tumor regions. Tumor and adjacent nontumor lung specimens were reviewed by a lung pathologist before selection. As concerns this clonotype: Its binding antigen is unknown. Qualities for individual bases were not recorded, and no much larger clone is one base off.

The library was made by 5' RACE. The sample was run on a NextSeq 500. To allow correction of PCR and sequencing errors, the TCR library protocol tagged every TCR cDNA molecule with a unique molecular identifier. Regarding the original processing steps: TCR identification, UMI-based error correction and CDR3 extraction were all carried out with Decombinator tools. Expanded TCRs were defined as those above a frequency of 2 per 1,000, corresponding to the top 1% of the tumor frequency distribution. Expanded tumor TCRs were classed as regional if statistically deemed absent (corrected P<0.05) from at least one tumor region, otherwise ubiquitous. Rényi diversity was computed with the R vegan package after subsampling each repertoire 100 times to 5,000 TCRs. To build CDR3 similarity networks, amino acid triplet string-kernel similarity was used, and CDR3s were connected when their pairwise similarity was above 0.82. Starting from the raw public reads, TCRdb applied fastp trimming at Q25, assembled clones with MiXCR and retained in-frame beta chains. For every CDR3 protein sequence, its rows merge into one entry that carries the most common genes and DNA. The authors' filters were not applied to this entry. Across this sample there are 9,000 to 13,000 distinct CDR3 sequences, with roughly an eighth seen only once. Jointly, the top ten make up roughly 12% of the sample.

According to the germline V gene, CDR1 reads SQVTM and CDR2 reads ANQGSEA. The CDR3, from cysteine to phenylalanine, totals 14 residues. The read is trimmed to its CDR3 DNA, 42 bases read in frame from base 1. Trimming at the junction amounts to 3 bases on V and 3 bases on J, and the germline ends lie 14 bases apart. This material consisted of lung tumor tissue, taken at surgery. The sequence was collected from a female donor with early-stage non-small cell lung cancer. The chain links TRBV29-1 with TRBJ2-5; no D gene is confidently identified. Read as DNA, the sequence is TGCAGCGTTGATGCCCAAGGGATGAAAGAGACCCAGTACTTC. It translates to CSVDAQGMKETQYF. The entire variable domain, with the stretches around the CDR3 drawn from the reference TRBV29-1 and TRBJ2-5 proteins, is SAVISQKPSRDICQRGTSLTIQCQVDSQVTMMFWYRQQPGQSLTLIATANQGSEATYESGFVIDKFPISRPNLTFSTLTVSNMSPEDSSIYLCSVDAQGMKETQYFGPGTRLLVL.